Presented here are 16 T cell receptor beta chains from one specimen sequenced in a study of Ad26.COV2.S vaccination and SARS-CoV-2 variants. Data came from immunoSEQ multiplex PCR; TCRdb stores just in-frame clones and leaves some out. The sample holds some 520,000 clones, around 90% seen once. As for treatment: about 20 received Ad26.COV2.S at low or high dose, single or two shots; about 5 received placebo; per-sample allocation not given. Vaccine and placebo recipients were sampled on day 63 after the first injection. The material was peripheral blood, obtained in a trial of Ad26.COV2.S vaccine versus placebo. The receptors were gathered from a person between 18 and 65 years old who received the Ad26.COV2.S COVID-19 vaccine or a placebo.

This clone was picked up one time. This chain joins TRBV3-1 (or the pseudogene TRBV3-2) and TRBJ1-2, with D possibly TRBD1 on 5 matching bases. Germline-derived CDR1 and CDR2 are LGHDT and YNNKEL (reference sequence). Trimming pared 0 bases from V and 8 bases from J, leaving 13 bases between. The CDR3 runs 14 residues. CDR3 DNA: TGTGCCAGCAGCCAAGAGACGGGGGTACGGGGCTACACCTTC. Translated, it gives CASSQETGVRGYTF.

The J gene is TRBJ1-2, the V gene TRBV6-1; D unclear. This CDR3 is 16 amino acids long. The germline V and J ends were trimmed by 3 bases and 14 bases, with 28 bases remaining between them. Germline-derived CDR1 and CDR2 are MNHNS and SASEGT. CDR3 loop: CASSEDGSRHRNVRTF. The CDR3 DNA reads as TGTGCCAGCAGTGAGGACGGATCCCGCCATAGGAATGTGAGGACCTTC.

This clone was seen just once. The rearrangement links TRBV2 to TRBJ2-3, with D perhaps being TRBD1 or TRBD2 (5 bases each). The CDR3 covers 15 residues. CDR1 and CDR2 (germline): SNHLY, FYNNEI. The V end lost 6 bases, the J end lost 6 bases, and 19 bases lay between the germline ends. The CDR3 spells CASRLREWGGDTQYF. In DNA form, the CDR3 reads TGTGCCAGCAGACTGAGGGAGTGGGGCGGGGATACGCAGTATTTT.

The V call is TRBV28, the J call TRBJ1-6; D remains ambiguous. In germline, CDR1 is MDHEN, CDR2 SYDVKM. Trimming removed 7 bases from V and 0 bases from J, with 16 bases in between. The CDR3 spans 17 residues. CDR3 protein: CASTSAGSSSYNSPLHF. The CDR3 nucleotides are TGTGCCAGCACCTCGGCGGGGTCCAGCTCCTATAATTCACCCCTCCACTTT.

The V gene is TRBV7-2, the J gene TRBJ2-7; TRBD1 aligns across 11 bases. With V trimmed by 2 bases and J by 6 bases, 9 bases remained unmatched. Germline values: CDR1 SGHTA, CDR2 FQGNSA. The CDR3 consists of 16 residues. CDR3 DNA sequence: TGTGCCAGCAGCTTAAACGGTCCCGGGACAGGGGGCGAGCAGTACTTC. Translation: CASSLNGPGTGGEQYF.

V is TRBV7-4 and J is TRBJ1-1, with D unclear. Germline lookup yields CDR1 SGHVT and CDR2 SQSDAQ. The CDR3 totals 14 residues. V was shortened by 3 bases and J by 10 bases, with 18 bases between the two germline ends. CDR3: CASSFNRSGSRAFF. The CDR3 nucleotides read TGTGCCAGCAGCTTCAATCGTTCCGGTTCGAGAGCTTTCTTT.

The chain carries TRBV9 and TRBJ2-1, with D possibly called TRBD1 or TRBD2 (5 bases each). The CDR3 runs 15 residues. Germline values: CDR1 SGDLS, CDR2 YYNGEE. V gave up 0 bases and J gave up 9 bases, with 16 bases separating them. CDR3 bases: TGTGCCAGCAGCGTAGACGGGGCGGGTGGGGGTGAGCAGTTCTTC. Translation: CASSVDGAGGGEQFF.

This clone was picked up a small number of times. V gene TRBV7-8 combines with J gene TRBJ1-2; TRBD1 aligns across 7 bases. The CDR3 contains 14 residues. CDR1 is SGHVS and CDR2 is FQNEAQ in the germline V gene. J lost 1 base, V lost 4 bases, and 3 bases had no gene match. This chain's CDR3 is CASSWGTDNYGYTF. The DNA of the CDR3 is TGTGCCAGCAGCTGGGGGACAGATAACTATGGCTACACCTTC.

The V and J genes are TRBV20-1 and TRBJ2-3; TRBD1 is a possible D gene (5 bases). Trimming cost V 4 bases and J 11 bases, with 13 bases left between them. This CDR3 has 11 residues. The germline V gene encodes CDR1 DFQATT and CDR2 SNEGSKA (reference sequence). CDR3 sequence reads: CSATDSLGQYF. The CDR3 DNA is TGCAGTGCTACCGACAGCCTTGGGCAGTATTTT.

This chain connects TRBV7-8 to TRBJ2-1, with 7 positions matching TRBD2. Germline V lookup: CDR1 SGHVS, CDR2 FQNEAQ. V dropped 3 bases and J dropped 5; count of bases not matched to a gene: 4. The CDR3 loop spans 14 amino acids. The CDR3 region is CASSLRLAHNEQFF. CDR3 bases: TGTGCCAGCAGCTTGAGACTAGCCCACAATGAGCAGTTCTTC.

V is TRBV30 and J is TRBJ2-7, with 16 bases lining up with TRBD2. The V and J ends lost 3 bases and 4 bases, in that order; junction bases with no gene match: 12. The CDR3 is 18 residues long. CDR1 is GTSNPN and CDR2 is SVGIG in the germline V gene (reference sequence). CDR3 in amino acids: CAWRAGTSGRASGYEQYF. For the CDR3, the DNA is TGTGCCTGGAGGGCCGGGACTAGCGGGAGGGCCAGTGGGTACGAGCAGTACTTC.

The V call is TRBV24-1, the J call TRBJ2-3; tentative D call: TRBD2 (5 bases). With 7 bases removed from V and 1 base from J, the gap between germline ends came to 8 bases. Germline V gene lookup returns CDR1 KGHDR and CDR2 SFDVKD. This CDR3 has 13 residues. The CDR3 loop is CATRKEGTDTQYF. Written as DNA, the CDR3 is TGTGCCACCAGGAAGGAGGGCACAGATACGCAGTATTTT.

This chain connects TRBV28 to TRBJ1-2; D remains unclear. The CDR3 runs to 14 residues. V gave up 3 bases and J gave up 7 bases, with 15 bases separating them. Germline assignment: CDR1 MDHEN and CDR2 SYDVKM. In DNA, the CDR3 is TGTGCCAGCAGTTTTGTGGGGTTAGGGAGTGGCTACACCTTC. Encoded protein: CASSFVGLGSGYTF.

The chain carries TRBV2 and TRBJ2-1; 8 bases map to TRBD1. The trim removed 7 bases at V and 15 bases at J, leaving 14 bases unmatched. Germline values: CDR1 SNHLY, CDR2 FYNNEI. CDR3 length: 13 residues. The chain's CDR3 is CASIGQGRISLFF. The CDR3 DNA reads as TGTGCCAGCATCGGACAGGGTCGGATTAGTCTGTTCTTC.

The chain carries TRBV18 and TRBJ2-5; 8 bases are a match to TRBD1. Germline CDR1 KGHSH, CDR2 LQKENI. After removal of 2 bases from V and 5 bases from J, the junction contained 7 bases not matched to a gene. The CDR3 extends over 15 amino acids. DNA of the CDR3: TGTGCCAGCTCACCAATTACAGGGGGAGAGGAGACCCAGTACTTC. As protein: CASSPITGGEETQYF.

The V call is TRBV6-5, the J call TRBJ1-1; no definite D call. The CDR3 is made up of 13 amino acids. V was cut by 6 bases and J by 1 base, with 9 bases left in between. CDR1 and CDR2 from the germline V gene are MNHEY and SVGAGI. The chain's CDR3 is CASRPTRNTEAFF. CDR3 sequence (DNA): TGTGCCAGCAGGCCCACAAGGAACACTGAAGCTTTCTTT.